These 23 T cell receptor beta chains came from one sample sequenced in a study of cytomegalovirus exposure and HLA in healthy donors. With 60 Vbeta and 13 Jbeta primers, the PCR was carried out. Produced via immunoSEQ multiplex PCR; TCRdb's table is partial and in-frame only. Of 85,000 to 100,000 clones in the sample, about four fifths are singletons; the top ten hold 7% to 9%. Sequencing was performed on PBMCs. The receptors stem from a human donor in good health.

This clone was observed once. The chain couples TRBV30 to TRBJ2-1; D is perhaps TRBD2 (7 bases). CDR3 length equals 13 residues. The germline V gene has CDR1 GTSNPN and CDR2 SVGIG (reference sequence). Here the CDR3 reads CGGRGSSYNEQFF. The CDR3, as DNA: TGTGGGGGGCGGGGGAGCTCCTACAATGAGCAGTTCTTC.

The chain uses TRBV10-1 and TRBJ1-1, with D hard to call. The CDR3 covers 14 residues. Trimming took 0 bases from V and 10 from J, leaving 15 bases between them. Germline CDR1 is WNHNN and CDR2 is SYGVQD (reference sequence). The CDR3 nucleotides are TGCGCCAGCAGTGAGTCGAATTCCGGGAGGGTAGCTTTCTTT. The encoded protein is CASSESNSGRVAFF.

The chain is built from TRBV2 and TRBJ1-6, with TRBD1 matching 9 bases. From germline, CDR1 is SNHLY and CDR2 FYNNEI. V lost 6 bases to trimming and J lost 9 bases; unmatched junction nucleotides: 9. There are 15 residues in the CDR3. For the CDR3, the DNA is TGTGCCAGCAGCATACCGGGACAGGGCAGTTCACCCCTCCACTTT. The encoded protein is CASSIPGQGSSPLHF.

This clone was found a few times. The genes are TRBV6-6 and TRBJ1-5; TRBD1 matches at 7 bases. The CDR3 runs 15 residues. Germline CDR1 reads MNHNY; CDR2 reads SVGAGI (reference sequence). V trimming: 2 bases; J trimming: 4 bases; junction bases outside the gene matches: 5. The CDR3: CASSYGTVYNQPQHF. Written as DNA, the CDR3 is TGTGCCAGCAGTTACGGGACAGTCTATAATCAGCCCCAGCATTTT.

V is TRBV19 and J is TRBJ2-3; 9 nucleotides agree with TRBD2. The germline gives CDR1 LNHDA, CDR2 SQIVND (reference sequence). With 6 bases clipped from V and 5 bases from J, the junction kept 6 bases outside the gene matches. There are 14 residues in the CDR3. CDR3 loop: CASRGAGGLDTQYF. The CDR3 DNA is TGTGCCAGTAGGGGCGCGGGAGGGTTAGATACGCAGTATTTT.

The CDR3 coding sequence is TGCGCCAGCAGCCCAGGACAGTCAAGGAACTATGGCTACACCTTC. Protein product: CASSPGQSRNYGYTF. V usage is TRBV5-1 and J usage is TRBJ1-2, with TRBD1 as a possible D gene (6 bases). This CDR3 has 15 residues. CDR1 SGHRS and CDR2 YFSETQ come from the germline V gene. Trimming pared 4 bases from V and 2 bases from J, leaving 15 bases between. Based on the CDR3 plus reference TRBV5-1 and TRBJ1-2, the full variable domain is KAGVTQTPRYLIKTRGQQVTLSCSPISGHRSVSWYQQTPGQGLQFLFEYFSETQRNKGNFPGRFSGRQFSNSRSEMNVSTLELGDSALYLCASSPGQSRNYGYTFGSGTRLTVV.

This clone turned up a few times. The CDR3 is CASSDLGLAGAYTGELFF. Written as DNA, the CDR3 is TGTGCCAGCAGCGACCTAGGACTAGCGGGAGCTTATACCGGGGAGCTGTTTTTT. This sequence joins TRBV5-6 and TRBJ2-2; 13 bases fit TRBD2. The CDR3 has 18 amino acids. The germline CDR1 and CDR2 sequences are SGHDT and YYEEEE. Germline trimming cut 4 bases from V and 5 bases from J; bases unmatched to any gene: 11.

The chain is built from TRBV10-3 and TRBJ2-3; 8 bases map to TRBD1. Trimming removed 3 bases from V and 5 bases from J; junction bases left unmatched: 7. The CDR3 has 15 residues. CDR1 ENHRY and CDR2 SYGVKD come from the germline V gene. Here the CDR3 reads CAISERTGIRDTQYF. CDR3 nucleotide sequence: TGTGCCATCAGTGAACGGACAGGGATAAGAGATACGCAGTATTTT.

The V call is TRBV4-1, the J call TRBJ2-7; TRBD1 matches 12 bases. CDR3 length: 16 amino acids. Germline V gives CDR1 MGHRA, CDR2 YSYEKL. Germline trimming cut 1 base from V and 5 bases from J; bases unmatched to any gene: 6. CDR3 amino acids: CASSQGFGTGGNEQYF. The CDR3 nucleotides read TGCGCCAGCAGCCAAGGCTTCGGGACAGGGGGCAACGAGCAGTACTTC.

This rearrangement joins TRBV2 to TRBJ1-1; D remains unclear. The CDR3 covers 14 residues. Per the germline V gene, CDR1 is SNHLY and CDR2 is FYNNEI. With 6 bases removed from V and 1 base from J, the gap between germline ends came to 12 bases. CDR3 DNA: TGTGCCAGCAGCGCACTCCAATCGAACACTGAAGCTTTCTTT. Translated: CASSALQSNTEAFF.

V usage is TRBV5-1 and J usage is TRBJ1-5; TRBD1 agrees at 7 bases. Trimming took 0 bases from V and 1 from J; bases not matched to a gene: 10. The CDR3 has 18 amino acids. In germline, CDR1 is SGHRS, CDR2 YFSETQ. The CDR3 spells CASSLAVGQGGSNQPQHF. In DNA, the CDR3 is TGCGCCAGCAGCTTGGCCGTGGGGCAGGGGGGAAGCAATCAGCCCCAGCATTTT.

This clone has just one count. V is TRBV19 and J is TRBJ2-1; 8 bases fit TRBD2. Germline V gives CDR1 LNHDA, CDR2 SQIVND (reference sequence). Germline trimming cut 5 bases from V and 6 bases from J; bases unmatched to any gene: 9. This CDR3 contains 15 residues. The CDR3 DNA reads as TGTGCCAGTAGTGGAGGGTCGGGGGGGAGCAATGAGCAGTTCTTC. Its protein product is CASSGGSGGSNEQFF.

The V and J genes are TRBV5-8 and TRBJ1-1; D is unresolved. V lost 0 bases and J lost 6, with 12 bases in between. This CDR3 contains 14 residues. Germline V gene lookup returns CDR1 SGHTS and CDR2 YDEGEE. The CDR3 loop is CASSLGLISPEAFF. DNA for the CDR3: TGTGCCAGCAGCTTGGGACTTATTTCCCCTGAAGCTTTCTTT.

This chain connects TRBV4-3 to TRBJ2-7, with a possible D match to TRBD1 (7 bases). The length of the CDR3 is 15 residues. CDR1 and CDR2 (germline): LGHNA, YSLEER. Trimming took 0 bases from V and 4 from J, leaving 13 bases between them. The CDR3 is CASSQDVQGRYEQYF. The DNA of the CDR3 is TGCGCCAGCAGCCAAGATGTACAGGGGAGGTACGAGCAGTACTTC.

This CDR3 is CSVESAEAFF. In DNA form, the CDR3 reads TGCAGCGTTGAATCTGCGGAAGCTTTCTTT. This chain links TRBV29-1 with TRBJ1-1; D ambiguous. Trimming stripped 2 bases from V and 8 bases from J, with 6 bases between. This CDR3 is 10 amino acids long. The germline V gene has CDR1 SQVTM and CDR2 ANQGSEA.

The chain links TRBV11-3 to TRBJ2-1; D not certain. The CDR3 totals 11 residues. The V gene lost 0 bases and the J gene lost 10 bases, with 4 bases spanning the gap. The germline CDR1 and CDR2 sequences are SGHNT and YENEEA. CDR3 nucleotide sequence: TGTGCCAGCAGCTTAGAGGAGGAGCAGTTCTTC. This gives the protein CASSLEEEQFF.

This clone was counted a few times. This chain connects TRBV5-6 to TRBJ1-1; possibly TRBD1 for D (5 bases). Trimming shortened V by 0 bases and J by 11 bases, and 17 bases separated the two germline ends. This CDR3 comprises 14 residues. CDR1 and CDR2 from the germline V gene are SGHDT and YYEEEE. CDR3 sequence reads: CASSLVAGGRWAFF. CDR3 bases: TGTGCCAGCAGCTTGGTAGCGGGGGGTAGGTGGGCTTTCTTT.

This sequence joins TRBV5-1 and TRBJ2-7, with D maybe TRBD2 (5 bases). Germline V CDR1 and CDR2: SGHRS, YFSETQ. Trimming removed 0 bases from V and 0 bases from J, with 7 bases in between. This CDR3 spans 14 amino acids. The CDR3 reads CASSLEGSSYEQYF. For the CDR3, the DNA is TGCGCCAGCAGCTTGGAAGGGAGCTCCTACGAGCAGTACTTC.

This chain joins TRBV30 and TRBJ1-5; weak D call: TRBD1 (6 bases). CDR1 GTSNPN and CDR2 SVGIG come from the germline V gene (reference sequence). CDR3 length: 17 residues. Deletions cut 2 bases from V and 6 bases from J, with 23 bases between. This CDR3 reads CAWSSAQQGFYSQPQHF. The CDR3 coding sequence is TGTGCCTGGAGTTCGGCTCAACAGGGTTTTTATTCTCAGCCCCAGCATTTT.

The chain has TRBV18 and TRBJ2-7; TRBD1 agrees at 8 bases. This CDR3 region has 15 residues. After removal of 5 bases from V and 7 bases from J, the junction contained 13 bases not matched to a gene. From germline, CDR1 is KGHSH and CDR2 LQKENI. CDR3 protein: CASSSIPGQEREQYF. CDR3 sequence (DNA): TGTGCCAGCTCATCCATTCCGGGACAGGAGAGGGAGCAGTACTTC.

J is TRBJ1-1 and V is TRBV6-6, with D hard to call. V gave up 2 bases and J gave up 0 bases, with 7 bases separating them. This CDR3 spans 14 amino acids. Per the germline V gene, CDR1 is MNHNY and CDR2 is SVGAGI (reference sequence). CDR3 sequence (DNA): TGTGCCAGCAGTTACGAACTCATGAACACTGAAGCTTTCTTT. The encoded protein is CASSYELMNTEAFF.

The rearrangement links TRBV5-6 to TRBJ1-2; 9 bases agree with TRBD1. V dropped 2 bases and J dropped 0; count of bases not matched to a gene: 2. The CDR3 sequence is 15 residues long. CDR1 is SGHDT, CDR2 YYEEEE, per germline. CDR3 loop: CASSLTGGPNYGYTF. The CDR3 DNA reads TGTGCCAGCAGCTTAACAGGGGGCCCTAACTATGGCTACACCTTC.

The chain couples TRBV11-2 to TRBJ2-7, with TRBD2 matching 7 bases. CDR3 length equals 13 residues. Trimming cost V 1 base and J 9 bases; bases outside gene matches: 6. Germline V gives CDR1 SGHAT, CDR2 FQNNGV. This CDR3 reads CASSLVASGLQYF. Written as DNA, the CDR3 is TGTGCCAGCAGCTTAGTCGCTAGCGGACTGCAGTACTTC.